These 32 T cell receptor beta chains came from one sample sequenced in a study of blood T cell repertoires in COVID-19. Measured with immunoSEQ multiplex PCR; TCRdb has only the in-frame clones, and not every one. The sample records 75,000 to 95,000 clones, roughly 89% being singletons. Sequencing was performed on peripheral blood. These receptors came from a woman in her fifties or sixties with COVID-19, enrolled during active disease.

This clone occurred a few times. This rearrangement joins TRBV7-9 to TRBJ1-2, with 7 bases identical to TRBD1. The CDR3 spans 13 residues. Germline trimming cut 5 bases from V and 3 bases from J; bases unmatched to any gene: 3. Germline CDR1 SEHNR, CDR2 FQNEAQ (reference sequence). The DNA of the CDR3 is TGTGCCAGCAGCCGAGGGACAGACTATGGCTACACCTTC. The encoded protein is CASSRGTDYGYTF. The complete variable domain, with remaining parts taken from reference TRBV7-9 and TRBJ1-2, reads DTGVSQNPRHKITKRGQNVTFRCDPISEHNRLYWYRQTLGQGPEFLTYFQNEAQLEKSRLLSDRFSAERPKGSFSTLEIQRTEQGDSAMYLCASSRGTDYGYTFGSGTRLTVV.

This chain joins TRBV5-4 and TRBJ2-5, with unresolved D. CDR3 length: 11 residues. Germline V gives CDR1 SGHNT, CDR2 YYREEE (reference sequence). The ends were cut back, 5 bases at V and 2 bases at J, with 4 bases in the middle. CDR3 protein: CASSSQETQYF. The CDR3 coding sequence is TGTGCCAGCAGTTCTCAAGAGACCCAGTACTTC. The full variable domain, rest sourced from reference TRBV5-4 and TRBJ2-5, is ETGVTQSPTHLIKTRGQQVTLRCSSQSGHNTVSWYQQALGQGPQFIFQYYREEENGRGNFPPRFSGLQFPNYSSELNVNALELDDSALYLCASSSQETQYFGPGTRLLVL.

This chain joins TRBV6-2 or TRBV6-3 and TRBJ2-3; maybe TRBD2 (5 bases). The CDR3 totals 20 residues. The ends were cut back, 2 bases at V and 2 bases at J, with 26 bases in the middle. Germline lookup yields CDR1 MNHEY and CDR2 SVGEGT. The CDR3 sequence is CASSYNPPSLATQLTDTQYF. The CDR3, as DNA: TGTGCCAGCAGTTACAATCCCCCAAGTCTAGCCACCCAGCTCACAGATACGCAGTATTTT.

This chain uses TRBV27 with TRBJ2-1; possible D gene TRBD2, 5 bases. CDR1 MNHEY and CDR2 SMNVEV come from the germline V gene (reference sequence). The V end was cut by 6 bases, the J end by 10 bases, with 16 bases between. The CDR3 runs to 13 residues. Written as DNA, the CDR3 is TGTGCCAGCAGCCCGCGCGCCGGGAACGAGCAGTTCTTC. This codes for CASSPRAGNEQFF.

This clone occurred once. The chain combines TRBV6-5 with TRBJ2-7; no clear D. The germline CDR1 and CDR2 sequences are MNHEY and SVGAGI. The CDR3 sequence is 14 residues long. V was cut by 6 bases and J by 0 bases, with 12 bases left in between. The CDR3 DNA follows: TGTGCCAGCAGGAATCCCCAGGCCTCCTACGAGCAGTACTTC. Its protein is CASRNPQASYEQYF.

The chain carries TRBV5-1 and TRBJ2-5; D is ambiguous. V lost 6 bases to trimming and J lost 2 bases, with 5 bases between them. Germline V lookup: CDR1 SGHRS, CDR2 YFSETQ. The CDR3 has 11 residues. The CDR3 spells CASTQQETQYF. CDR3 bases: TGCGCCAGCACCCAGCAAGAGACCCAGTACTTC. Supplemented by reference TRBV5-1 and TRBJ2-5, the full variable domain reads KAGVTQTPRYLIKTRGQQVTLSCSPISGHRSVSWYQQTPGQGLQFLFEYFSETQRNKGNFPGRFSGRQFSNSRSEMNVSTLELGDSALYLCASTQQETQYFGPGTRLLVL.

J is TRBJ2-3 and V is TRBV9; no reliable D call. Germline V gene data show CDR1 as SGDLS and CDR2 as YYNGEE. This CDR3 region has 14 residues. V was cut by 1 base and J by 4 bases, with 10 bases left in between. The CDR3 DNA reads as TGTGCCAGCAGCGTATCCCGACTCGCAGATACGCAGTATTTT. This sequence encodes CASSVSRLADTQYF.

This clone was detected a few times. This chain joins TRBV24-1 and TRBJ1-2; D is ambiguous. The V gene's germline CDR1 is KGHDR and CDR2 SFDVKD. The V and J ends lost 0 bases and 6 bases respectively, with 7 bases between them. The CDR3 extends over 13 amino acids. CDR3 sequence reads: CATSDLPRNGYTF. The CDR3 region has the DNA TGTGCCACCAGTGATTTGCCTAGGAATGGCTACACCTTC.

This clone was recorded a few times. The chain has TRBV12-3 or TRBV12-4 and TRBJ2-3, with D possibly TRBD1 on 5 matching bases. Trimming left V 11 bases short and J 2 bases short, with 14 bases between. This CDR3 spans 13 amino acids. CDR3 DNA: TGTGCCGGCACCAGGGAAAACACAGATACGCAGTATTTT. This codes for CAGTRENTDTQYF.

This chain joins TRBV2 and TRBJ1-4; D is ambiguous. The CDR3 length is 14 residues. Trimming took off 6 bases at V and 0 bases at J, with 8 bases between the two ends. From germline, CDR1 is SNHLY and CDR2 FYNNEI. The CDR3 sequence: CASREIATNEKLFF. The CDR3 DNA is TGTGCCAGCAGAGAGATTGCAACTAATGAAAAACTGTTTTTT.

The V call is TRBV7-2, the J call TRBJ1-2; weak D call: TRBD1 (5 bases). V was shortened by 1 base and J by 5 bases, with 11 bases between the two germline ends. Per the germline V gene, CDR1 is SGHTA and CDR2 is FQGNSA. The CDR3 has 14 residues. In DNA form, the CDR3 reads TGTGCCAGCAGCTTAGAGTCCCGGGGGTATGGCTACACCTTC. Amino acids: CASSLESRGYGYTF.

The chain couples TRBV9 to TRBJ1-1, with D unclear. Germline V CDR1 and CDR2: SGDLS, YYNGEE. Trimming shortened V by 3 bases and J by 11 bases, and 17 bases separated the two germline ends. CDR3 length: 13 residues. The chain's CDR3 is CASSGATGRGAFF. CDR3 DNA sequence: TGTGCCAGCAGCGGCGCTACCGGCCGCGGGGCTTTCTTT.

The V call is TRBV10-3, the J call TRBJ2-7; TRBD1 agrees at 8 bases. V lost 5 bases and J lost 3; bases outside the gene matches: 3. The germline CDR1 and CDR2 sequences are ENHRY and SYGVKD. This CDR3 spans 13 amino acids. In DNA, the CDR3 is TGTGCCATCAGTACGGACAGGGACTACGAGCAGTACTTC. Protein: CAISTDRDYEQYF.

The CDR3 sequence: CASSQTGGAYEQYF. The CDR3 DNA reads as TGTGCCAGCAGCCAAACAGGGGGGGCCTACGAGCAGTACTTC. The chain links TRBV3-1 (or the pseudogene TRBV3-2) to TRBJ2-7; TRBD1 might be the D (8 bases). V was cut by 2 bases and J by 2 bases, with 10 bases left in between. The CDR3 consists of 14 residues. Per the germline V gene, CDR1 is LGHDT and CDR2 is YNNKEL (reference sequence).

This chain joins TRBV5-1 and TRBJ2-1; 13 bases map to TRBD2. V lost 1 base and J lost 5; bases outside the gene matches: 0. The germline V gene has CDR1 SGHRS and CDR2 YFSETQ. The CDR3 runs to 15 residues. The CDR3 region has the DNA TGCGCCAGCAGCTTGACTAGCGGGGGGGACAATGAGCAGTTCTTC. The encoded protein is CASSLTSGGDNEQFF.

This chain joins TRBV11-2 and TRBJ2-3; D might be TRBD2 (5 bases). The CDR3 loop spans 12 amino acids. Trimming shortened V by 3 bases and J by 10 bases, and 11 bases separated the two germline ends. Germline-derived CDR1 and CDR2 are SGHAT and FQNNGV. Here the CDR3 DNA reads TGTGCCAGCAGCTTGCGGGCCGGGTCGCAGTATTTT. It is translated as CASSLRAGSQYF.

CDR3 in DNA: TGTGCCAGCAGCTTAGCTCTGAGTCCACGCCTCACTGGAAACACCATATATTTT. Protein sequence: CASSLALSPRLTGNTIYF. The gene calls are TRBV7-8 and TRBJ1-3; D gene unclear. Per germline, CDR1 SGHVS and CDR2 FQNEAQ. There are 18 residues in the CDR3. V gave up 0 bases and J gave up 2 bases, with 17 bases separating them.

In this sample, this clone turned up many times. V and J are TRBV6-2 or TRBV6-3 and TRBJ1-2; D is unclear. This CDR3 comprises 11 residues. The germline V gene has CDR1 MNHEY and CDR2 SVGEGT. The V end lost 2 bases, the J end lost 6 bases, and 4 bases lay between the germline ends. The CDR3 DNA reads as TGTGCCAGCAGTTACCGGGATGGCTACACCTTC. It yields the protein CASSYRDGYTF.

The CDR3: CASSLWQVYQPQHF. DNA of the CDR3: TGCGCCAGCAGTCTTTGGCAGGTTTATCAGCCCCAGCATTTT. J is TRBJ1-5 and V is TRBV23-1; D not resolved. TRBV23-1 falls under the ORF class, with uncertain function. Trimming took 4 bases from V and 5 from J, leaving 12 bases between them. This CDR3 is built from 14 residues.

Here the CDR3 DNA reads TGTGCCAGCAGCTTAGATCCGGACAGGTGGCGTGATCGCGAGCAGTACTTC. Amino acid sequence: CASSLDPDRWRDREQYF. The chain is built from TRBV11-2 and TRBJ2-7; 7 bases agree with TRBD1. Trimming at V came to 0 bases and at J to 6 bases, leaving 14 bases not matched to a gene. Germline assignment: CDR1 SGHAT and CDR2 FQNNGV. This CDR3 comprises 17 residues.

The chain uses TRBV4-3 and TRBJ2-1, with D possibly TRBD1 on 6 matching bases. Germline assignment: CDR1 LGHNA and CDR2 YSLEER. V lost 1 base to trimming and J lost 2 bases, with 12 bases between them. The CDR3 totals 16 residues. For the CDR3, the DNA is TGCGCCAGCAGCCAAGTAGAGACAGGCCCCTACAATGAGCAGTTCTTC. Protein product: CASSQVETGPYNEQFF.

The V and J genes are TRBV30 and TRBJ2-1, with 7 bases fitting TRBD1. Germline CDR1 reads GTSNPN; CDR2 reads SVGIG (reference sequence). This CDR3 contains 14 residues. With V trimmed by 2 bases and J by 9 bases, 10 bases remained unmatched. The CDR3 here is CAWSQMTGKAEQFF. In DNA, the CDR3 is TGTGCCTGGAGTCAAATGACAGGGAAGGCTGAGCAGTTCTTC.

The V gene is TRBV10-3, the J gene TRBJ1-3; 8 bases are a match to TRBD1. There are 15 residues in the CDR3. The V segment lost 6 bases and the J segment 4 bases; nucleotides outside the gene matches: 8. Germline CDR1 ENHRY, CDR2 SYGVKD. The CDR3 coding sequence is TGTGCCATCAGCCCAAGACAGGGGATAGGAAACACCATATATTTT. Translating it yields CAISPRQGIGNTIYF.

This clone has a handful of counts. At one end the junction does not follow the germline gene, possibly because of a read error. The chain combines TRBV18 with TRBJ1-2; 7 bases line up with TRBD1. This CDR3 is 13 amino acids long. CDR1 is KGHSH and CDR2 is LQKENI in the germline V gene. The CDR3 is CASSQARDRFFAF. In DNA, the CDR3 is TGTGCCAGCTCACAGGCCAGGGACAGATTTTTCGCCTTC.

V is TRBV28 and J is TRBJ2-6; 8 bases align to TRBD1. Germline-derived CDR1 and CDR2 are MDHEN and SYDVKM. This CDR3 contains 13 residues. Trimming took 3 bases from V and 13 from J; bases not matched to a gene: 5. The CDR3 here is CASSFGTGRVLTF. As DNA, the CDR3 is TGTGCCAGCAGTTTCGGGACAGGCCGAGTCCTGACTTTC.

The rearrangement uses TRBV5-4 and TRBJ2-3, with 7 positions matching TRBD2. CDR1 is SGHNT, CDR2 YYREEE, per germline (reference sequence). The length of the CDR3 is 16 residues. Trimming took 3 bases from V and 1 from J; bases not matched to a gene: 8. Written as DNA, the CDR3 is TGTGCCAGCAGCTCCCGGGACTATGGCCGCACAGATACGCAGTATTTT. Translating it yields CASSSRDYGRTDTQYF.

This clone was counted a few times. V gene TRBV28 combines with J gene TRBJ1-6, with D uncertain. The CDR3 contains 13 residues. Germline V lookup: CDR1 MDHEN, CDR2 SYDVKM. Trimming removed 6 bases from V and 11 bases from J, with 14 bases in between. CDR3 protein: CASSQRPGTPLHF. The CDR3 region has the DNA TGTGCCAGCAGCCAAAGGCCGGGAACACCCCTCCACTTT.

This clone has more than one count but fewer than ten. The V call is TRBV28, the J call TRBJ1-4, with 7 bases fitting TRBD1. This CDR3 is built from 14 residues. V lost 5 bases to trimming and J lost 10 bases; unmatched junction nucleotides: 10. CDR1 and CDR2 (germline): MDHEN, SYDVKM. The CDR3 here is CASSLLHRGGKLFF. CDR3 bases: TGTGCCAGCAGTCTACTACACAGGGGTGGAAAACTGTTTTTT.

The CDR3 nucleotides read TGTGCCAGCAGCCTACGACAGGAACCCACAGATACGCAGTATTTT. Its protein is CASSLRQEPTDTQYF. This chain joins TRBV7-6 and TRBJ2-3, with a tentative D call TRBD1 (6 bases). The ends were cut back, 5 bases at V and 2 bases at J, with 14 bases in the middle. CDR1 is SGHVS and CDR2 is FNYEAQ in the germline V gene. This CDR3 spans 15 amino acids.

This clone was recorded once. The genes are TRBV3-1 (or the pseudogene TRBV3-2) and TRBJ1-1; D is undetermined. V lost 1 base and J 6 bases, leaving 9 bases between the germline ends. CDR1 is LGHDT, CDR2 YNNKEL, per germline (reference sequence). The CDR3 length is 13 residues. The CDR3 DNA is TGTGCCAGCAGCCAAGCGATGAGGGCTGAAGCTTTCTTT. Protein product: CASSQAMRAEAFF.

This clone was counted a few times. The J gene is TRBJ1-5, the V gene TRBV4-1; D call uncertain. Germline V lookup: CDR1 MGHRA, CDR2 YSYEKL. V shed 1 base and J shed 3 bases, with 16 bases lying between them. The CDR3 loop spans 17 amino acids. The CDR3: CASSQGILRGFNQPQHF. DNA of the CDR3: TGCGCCAGCAGCCAAGGTATATTACGGGGATTCAATCAGCCCCAGCATTTT.

The chain links TRBV3-1 (or the pseudogene TRBV3-2) to TRBJ2-1; TRBD2 aligns across 10 bases. The CDR3 runs to 15 residues. Germline V gene lookup returns CDR1 LGHDT and CDR2 YNNKEL (reference sequence). The J segment lost 10 bases and the V segment lost 2 bases, leaving 8 bases of the junction unmatched. DNA for the CDR3: TGTGCCAGCAGCCAAAGCGGGGGGGCCGGCCGGGAGCAGTTCTTC. Amino acids: CASSQSGGAGREQFF.